Below, 21 T cell receptor beta chains from the same sample are listed, as sequenced in a study of blood T cell repertoires in COVID-19. Generated by immunoSEQ multiplex PCR, the TCRdb table keeps only in-frame clones and is missing some. The sample includes more than 350,000 clones, roughly 90% of them seen just once. The sample was peripheral blood. These TCRs come from a woman between 25 and 40 years old with COVID-19, enrolled during active disease.

This clone was observed once. This chain uses TRBV4-1 with TRBJ2-5, with 11 bases that match TRBD2. The length of the CDR3 is 15 residues. The V gene end was trimmed by 3 bases and the J gene end by 5 bases; junction bases not matched to a gene: 5. CDR1 is MGHRA and CDR2 is YSYEKL in the germline V gene. In nucleotides, the CDR3 is TGCGCCAGCAGCCATTTAGCGGGGGGGCAGGAGACCCAGTACTTC. Residues: CASSHLAGGQETQYF.

The DNA of the CDR3 is TGTGCCAGCAGTTACAGGGGACTAGCGGCCTACAATGAGCAGTTCTTC. This translates into CASSYRGLAAYNEQFF. The chain combines TRBV6-5 with TRBJ2-1; 11 positions agree with TRBD2. Trimming took 2 bases from V and 2 from J; bases not matched to a gene: 2. The CDR3 spans 16 residues. Germline V gene sequence: CDR1 MNHEY, CDR2 SVGAGI.

The CDR3 reads CASSRGTGQETQYF. CDR3 coding DNA: TGTGCCAGCAGTAGGGGGACAGGGCAAGAGACCCAGTACTTC. V is TRBV6-5 and J is TRBJ2-5; 9 bases fit TRBD1. The germline gives CDR1 MNHEY, CDR2 SVGAGI. The CDR3 length is 14 residues. The trim removed 5 bases at V and 2 bases at J, leaving 3 bases unmatched.

The chain is built from TRBV11-2 and TRBJ2-5, with 9 bases identical to TRBD1. Germline CDR1 SGHAT, CDR2 FQNNGV. The CDR3 extends over 18 amino acids. V shed 4 bases and J 0 bases; nucleotides not matched to a gene: 12. This chain's CDR3 is CASSSRDREKEYQETQYF. The CDR3 region has the DNA TGTGCCAGCAGCTCCCGGGACAGGGAAAAGGAGTACCAAGAGACCCAGTACTTC. Supplemented by reference TRBV11-2 and TRBJ2-5, the full variable domain reads EAGVAQSPRYKIIEKRQSVAFWCNPISGHATLYWYQQILGQGPKLLIQFQNNGVVDDSQLPKDRFSAERLKGVDSTLKIQPAKLEDSAVYLCASSSRDREKEYQETQYFGPGTRLLVL.

This clone has a single count. The chain employs TRBV4-1 and TRBJ2-3; 9 bases align to TRBD2. Per the germline V gene, CDR1 is MGHRA and CDR2 is YSYEKL. The CDR3 runs 17 residues. V trimming: 0 bases; J trimming: 5 bases; junction bases outside the gene matches: 9. This chain's CDR3 is CASSQDMGGGVKDTQYF. In nucleotides, the CDR3 is TGCGCCAGCAGCCAAGATATGGGCGGGGGGGTCAAAGATACGCAGTATTTT.

V usage is TRBV7-9 and J usage is TRBJ1-1, with 7 bases that match TRBD1. V lost 4 bases and J lost 6; bases outside the gene matches: 11. In germline, CDR1 is SEHNR, CDR2 FQNEAQ (reference sequence). CDR3 length equals 15 residues. Here the CDR3 reads CASSSDRVGGPEAFF. In DNA, the CDR3 is TGTGCCAGCAGCTCCGACAGGGTAGGGGGTCCTGAAGCTTTCTTT.

This sequence joins TRBV29-1 and TRBJ2-5; 10 nucleotides align to TRBD1. There are 15 residues in the CDR3. The junction had 9 bases not matched to a gene; V was cut back by 3 bases and J by 5 bases. CDR1 is SQVTM and CDR2 is ANQGSEA in the germline V gene. The CDR3 nucleotides read TGCAGCGTTGATGTTATAGGGACAGGGGTCGAGACCCAGTACTTC. It specifies CSVDVIGTGVETQYF.

This clone was seen a single time. V is TRBV7-2 and J is TRBJ2-5, with D maybe TRBD2 (5 bases). CDR1 is SGHTA, CDR2 FQGNSA, per germline. Trimming removed 7 bases at V and 4 bases at J, with 22 bases between. The CDR3 sequence is 16 residues long. The CDR3 region has the DNA TGTGCCAGCAACCTGGTGGCCTACAGCGGAGCAGAGACCCAGTACTTC. Amino acid sequence: CASNLVAYSGAETQYF.

The V and J genes are TRBV3-1 (or the pseudogene TRBV3-2) and TRBJ2-7, with TRBD1 matching over 10 bases. Germline V gene lookup returns CDR1 LGHDT and CDR2 YNNKEL (reference sequence). The length of the CDR3 is 18 residues. With 4 bases clipped from V and 3 bases from J, the junction kept 15 bases outside the gene matches. CDR3 loop: CASSRLRTGGNSVYEQYF. The CDR3 nucleotides are TGTGCCAGCAGCCGACTGAGGACAGGGGGGAATTCGGTCTACGAGCAGTACTTC.

V and J are TRBV21-1 and TRBJ1-2; the table's D call TRBD1 went unverified against the DNA. TRBV21-1 is termed a pseudogene. This CDR3 contains 17 residues. The CDR3 nucleotides read TGTGCCAGCAGCAATCCAGGCAGGGGTACGCGTGGGTATGGCTACACCTTC. This encodes CASSNPGRGTRGYGYTF.

In DNA form, the CDR3 reads TGTGCCAGCAGCACCCCAGGGGACGGGGCCAACGTCCTGACTTTC. Protein: CASSTPGDGANVLTF. V is TRBV7-9 and J is TRBJ2-6, with a weak D call TRBD1 (6 bases). V was clipped by 5 bases and J by 4 bases, with 12 bases between them. The CDR3 length is 15 residues. The V gene's germline CDR1 is SEHNR and CDR2 FQNEAQ (reference sequence).

This clone came up once. This chain links TRBV5-6 with TRBJ2-1; 10 bases map to TRBD2. Germline lookup yields CDR1 SGHDT and CDR2 YYEEEE. V lost 2 bases and J lost 5; bases outside the gene matches: 4. This CDR3 is built from 15 residues. The CDR3 is CASSFGLADDNEQFF. The CDR3 DNA reads TGTGCCAGCAGCTTTGGACTAGCGGACGACAATGAGCAGTTCTTC.

The rearrangement links TRBV19 to TRBJ2-5, with 7 bases lining up with TRBD1. Germline CDR1 and CDR2: LNHDA and SQIVND (reference sequence). The CDR3 is 14 amino acids. V was pared by 1 base and J by 2 bases, with 1 base of the junction left unmatched. CDR3 in amino acids: CASSIGGQQETQYF. CDR3 in DNA: TGTGCCAGTAGTATAGGGGGACAGCAAGAGACCCAGTACTTC.

The chain employs TRBV12-3 or TRBV12-4 and TRBJ1-5; possibly TRBD1 for D (6 bases). Trimming pared 5 bases from V and 10 bases from J, leaving 9 bases between. The CDR3 runs to 11 residues. The DNA for the CDR3 is TGTGCCAGCAGTGAGACAGGCCCCCAGCATTTT. This gives the protein CASSETGPQHF.

This clone occurred once. Within the sample, other DNA sequences also encode this same CDR3. The chain couples TRBV7-2 to TRBJ2-3, with D possibly TRBD1 on 6 matching bases. Trimming took off 4 bases at V and 1 base at J, with 12 bases between the two ends. CDR3 length: 15 residues. Germline-derived CDR1 and CDR2 are SGHTA and FQGNSA. This CDR3 is CASSSPAGGTDTQYF. The CDR3 nucleotides read TGTGCCAGCAGCTCCCCCGCAGGGGGCACAGATACGCAGTATTTT.

This clone came up once. V usage is TRBV28 and J usage is TRBJ2-5, with D unclear. The CDR3 extends over 14 amino acids. Trimming removed 3 bases from V and 2 bases from J, with 10 bases in between. Per germline, CDR1 MDHEN and CDR2 SYDVKM. The CDR3 DNA is TGTGCCAGCAGTTTTCGATCCGGTCAAGAGACCCAGTACTTC. Translation: CASSFRSGQETQYF.

This chain joins TRBV7-2 and TRBJ2-1; TRBD2 matches 11 bases. The germline V gene has CDR1 SGHTA and CDR2 FQGNSA. The trim removed 3 bases at V and 8 bases at J, leaving 12 bases unmatched. The CDR3 sequence is 17 residues long. The CDR3, as DNA: TGTGCCAGCAGCTTGCGGACTAGCGGGTCCCGGGTCCATGAGCAGTTCTTC. Its translation: CASSLRTSGSRVHEQFF.

CDR3 amino acids: CASSLLRDSNYGYTF. The CDR3 DNA follows: TGTGCCAGCAGTTTGTTACGGGACAGTAACTATGGCTACACCTTC. V is TRBV27 and J is TRBJ1-2; TRBD1 agrees at 7 bases. CDR1 is MNHEY and CDR2 is SMNVEV in the germline V gene (reference sequence). The CDR3 consists of 15 residues. The V gene end was trimmed by 3 bases and the J gene end by 1 base; junction bases not matched to a gene: 5.

The rearrangement uses TRBV6-2 or TRBV6-3 and TRBJ2-1, with 14 positions matching TRBD2. The J segment lost 8 bases and the V segment lost 5 bases, leaving 11 bases of the junction unmatched. This CDR3 region has 17 residues. Germline-derived CDR1 and CDR2 are MNHEY and SVGEGT. CDR3 nucleotides: TGTGCCAGCAGTACCAATCCGACTAGCGGGGGGGCCGATGAGCAGTTCTTC. Amino acid sequence: CASSTNPTSGGADEQFF.

This chain uses TRBV12-3 or TRBV12-4 with TRBJ2-3; no clear D. The germline V and J ends were trimmed by 6 bases and 4 bases, with 11 bases remaining between them. This CDR3 has 13 amino acids. The CDR3 coding sequence is TGTGCCAGCAGCCCTCGGAGTCCAGATACGCAGTATTTT. Protein product: CASSPRSPDTQYF.

The chain carries TRBV3-1 (or the pseudogene TRBV3-2) and TRBJ2-5; 12 bases map to TRBD2. Germline lookup yields CDR1 LGHDT and CDR2 YNNKEL (reference sequence). V lost 1 base and J lost 2; bases outside the gene matches: 5. The CDR3 sequence is 17 residues long. CDR3 sequence reads: CASSQVATSGGQETQYF. The CDR3, as DNA: TGTGCCAGCAGCCAAGTGGCGACTAGCGGGGGACAAGAGACCCAGTACTTC.